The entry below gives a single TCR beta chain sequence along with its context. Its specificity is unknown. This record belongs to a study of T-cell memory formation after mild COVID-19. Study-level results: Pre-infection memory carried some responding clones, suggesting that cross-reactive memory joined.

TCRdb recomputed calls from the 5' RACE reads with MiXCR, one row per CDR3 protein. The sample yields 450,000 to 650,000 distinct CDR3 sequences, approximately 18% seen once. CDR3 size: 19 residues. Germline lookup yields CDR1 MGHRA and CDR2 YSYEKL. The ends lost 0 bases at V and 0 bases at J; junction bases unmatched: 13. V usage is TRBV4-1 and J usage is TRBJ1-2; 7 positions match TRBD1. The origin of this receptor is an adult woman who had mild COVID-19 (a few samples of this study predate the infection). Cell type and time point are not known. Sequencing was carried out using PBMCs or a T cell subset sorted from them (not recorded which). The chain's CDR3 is CASSQEGGRAWTSNYGYTF. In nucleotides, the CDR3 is TGCGCCAGCAGCCAAGAAGGGGGCAGGGCCTGGACATCTAACTATGGCTACACCTTC.